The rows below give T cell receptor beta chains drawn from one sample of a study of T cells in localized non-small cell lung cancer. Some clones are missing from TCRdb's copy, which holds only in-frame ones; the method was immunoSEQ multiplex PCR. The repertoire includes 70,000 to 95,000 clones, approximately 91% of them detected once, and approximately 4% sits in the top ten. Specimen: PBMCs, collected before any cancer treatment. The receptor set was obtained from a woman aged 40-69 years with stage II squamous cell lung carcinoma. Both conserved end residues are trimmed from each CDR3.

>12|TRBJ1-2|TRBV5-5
ASSLGWANYGYT
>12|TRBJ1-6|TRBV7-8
ASSPGQHNSPLH
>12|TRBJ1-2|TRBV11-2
ASSPRGDLYGYT
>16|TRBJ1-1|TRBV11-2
ASSRYGTGILANTEAF
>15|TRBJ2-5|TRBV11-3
ASSLVSGGPVQETQY
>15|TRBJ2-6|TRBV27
ASSPGTAFSGANVLT
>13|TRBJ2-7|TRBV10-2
ASSESRSWVPEQY
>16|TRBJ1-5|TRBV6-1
ASSEGRGRGTSNQPQH
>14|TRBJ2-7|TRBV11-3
ASSSPTDSRRYEQY
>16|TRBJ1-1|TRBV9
ASSAPRTGGGLNTEAF
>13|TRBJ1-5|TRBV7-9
ASSLGDYSNQPQH
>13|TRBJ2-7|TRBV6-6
ASSYSGTGSYEQY
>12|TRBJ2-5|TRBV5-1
ASSLEYSWGDQY
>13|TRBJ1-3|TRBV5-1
ASSLQPSSGNTIY
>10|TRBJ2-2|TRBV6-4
ASSYGTGELF
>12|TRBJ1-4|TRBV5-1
ASKYSGTDEKLF
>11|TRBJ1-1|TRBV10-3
ATQGQVNTEAF
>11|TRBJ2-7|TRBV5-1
ASSPAGSYEQY